The entry that follows covers one TCR beta chain sequence. What it binds is not known. Germline CDR1 is MNHEY and CDR2 is SVGAGI. The CDR3 is made up of 14 amino acids. V lost 3 bases and J 3 bases, leaving 9 bases between the germline ends. 5'RACE template switching added a universal primer site and UMIs to TCR cDNA. TCRdb passed the 5' RACE reads through MiXCR, listing each CDR3 protein once. The sample records some 160,000 distinct CDR3 sequences, 6% to 7.5% being singletons. These data come from a study of T cells after yellow fever vaccination. Study context: For low cell numbers, libraries were made with SMART-Seq v4 Ultra Low Input. The study, taken as a whole, reports: Once the booster was given, most primary-vaccination clones reappeared, at about 96% for CD4 and roughly 90% for CD8. A minor fraction of clonotypes spanned both CD4 and CD8 compartments.

The chain couples TRBV6-5 to TRBJ1-3; unclear D gene. The clonotype originates from a man aged 18-30 years who received the YFV17D yellow fever vaccine. The material sequenced was CD4+ T cells sorted from PBMCs, taken 5 days after the first yellow fever vaccination. The CDR3 sequence is CASSYSNSGNTIYF. The CDR3 coding sequence is TGTGCCAGCAGTTATTCCAACAGTGGAAACACCATATATTTT.